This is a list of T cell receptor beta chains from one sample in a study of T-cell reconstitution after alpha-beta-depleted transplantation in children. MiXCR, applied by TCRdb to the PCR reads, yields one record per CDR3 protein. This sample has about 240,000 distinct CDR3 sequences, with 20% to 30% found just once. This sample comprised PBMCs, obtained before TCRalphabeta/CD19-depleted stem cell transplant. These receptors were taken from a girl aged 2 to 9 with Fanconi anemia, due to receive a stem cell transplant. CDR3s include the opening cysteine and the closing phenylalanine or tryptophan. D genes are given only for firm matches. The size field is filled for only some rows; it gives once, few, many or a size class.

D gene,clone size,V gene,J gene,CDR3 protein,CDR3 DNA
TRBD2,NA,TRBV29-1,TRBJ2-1,CSERLADEQFF,TGCAGCGAAAGACTAGCGGATGAGCAGTTCTTC
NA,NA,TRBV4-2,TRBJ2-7,CASVGTFHYEQYF,TGTGCCAGCGTCGGGACTTTCCACTACGAGCAGTACTTC
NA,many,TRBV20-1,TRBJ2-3,CSARREGTDTQYF,TGCAGTGCTAGAAGGGAAGGCACAGATACGCAGTATTTT
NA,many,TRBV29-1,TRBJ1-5,CSVGAGGNQPQHF,TGCAGCGTTGGGGCTGGGGGCAATCAGCCCCAGCATTTT
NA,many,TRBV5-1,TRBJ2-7,CASSLGAYDEQYF,TGCGCCAGCAGCTTAGGGGCTTACGACGAGCAGTACTTC
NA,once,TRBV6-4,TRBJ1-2,CASSKGRNYGYTF,TGTGCCAGCAGTAAGGGGCGAAACTATGGCTACACCTTC
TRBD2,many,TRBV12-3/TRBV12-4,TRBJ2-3,CASRRSSGGRRLNTDTQYF,TGTGCCAGCAGGCGAAGTAGCGGGGGGCGACGACTTAACACAGATACGCAGTATTTT
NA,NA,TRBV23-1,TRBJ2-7,CASSQIVRFYEQYF,TGCGCCAGCAGTCAAATAGTCAGGTTCTACGAGCAGTACTTC
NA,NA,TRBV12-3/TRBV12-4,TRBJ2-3,CASSFVTSDTQYF,TGTGCCAGCAGTTTCGTCACCTCAGATACGCAGTATTTT
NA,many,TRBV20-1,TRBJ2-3,CSAYFDRSDTQYF,TGCAGTGCTTACTTCGACAGATCAGATACGCAGTATTTT
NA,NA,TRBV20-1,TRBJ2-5,CSARVSTETQYF,TGCAGTGCTAGGGTCAGCACAGAGACCCAGTACTTC
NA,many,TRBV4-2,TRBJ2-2,CASSQGHSNTGELFF,TGTGCCAGCAGCCAGGGACACTCGAACACCGGGGAGCTGTTTTTT
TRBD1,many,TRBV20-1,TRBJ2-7,CSVTGETYEQYF,TGCAGTGTTACAGGGGAAACTTACGAGCAGTACTTC
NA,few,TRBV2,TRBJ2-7,CASLASPLREQYF,TGTGCCAGCTTGGCCAGCCCGCTTCGGGAGCAGTACTTC
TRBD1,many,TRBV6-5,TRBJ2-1,CASSYMNTGGHEQFF,TGTGCCAGCAGTTACATGAATACAGGGGGCCATGAGCAGTTCTTC
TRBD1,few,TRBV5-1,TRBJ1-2,CASSDGTASYNYGYTF,TGCGCCAGCAGCGACGGGACAGCCTCTTATAACTATGGCTACACCTTC
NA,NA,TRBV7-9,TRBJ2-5,CASSFLGWEETQYF,TGTGCCAGCAGCTTTCTGGGGTGGGAAGAGACCCAGTACTTC
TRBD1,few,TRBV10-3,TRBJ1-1,CAISESRDRNTEAFF,TGTGCCATCAGTGAGTCACGGGACAGGAACACTGAAGCTTTCTTT
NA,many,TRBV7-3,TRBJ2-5,CASSLTSQGTQYF,TGTGCCAGCAGCTTAACCTCACAGGGAACCCAGTACTTC
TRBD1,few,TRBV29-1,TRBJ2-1,CSSSGQGGNEQFF,TGCAGCTCCTCCGGACAGGGGGGTAATGAGCAGTTCTTC
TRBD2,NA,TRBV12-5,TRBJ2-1,CASGLDPTSALSNEQFF,TGTGCTAGTGGTTTGGACCCGACTAGCGCCCTATCCAATGAGCAGTTCTTC
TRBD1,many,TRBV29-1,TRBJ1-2,CSVDQGARGYTF,TGCAGCGTTGATCAGGGGGCGCGAGGCTACACCTTC
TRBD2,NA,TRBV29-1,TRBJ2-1,CSVERGGNPFF,TGCAGCGTGGAGCGGGGGGGCAATCCGTTCTTC
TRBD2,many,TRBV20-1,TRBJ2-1,CSVTSGSYNEQFF,TGCAGTGTTACTAGCGGGAGTTACAATGAGCAGTTCTTC
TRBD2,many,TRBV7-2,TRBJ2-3,CASSPLSAGGSDTQYF,TGTGCCAGCAGCCCCCTTTCAGCGGGGGGCTCAGATACGCAGTATTTT
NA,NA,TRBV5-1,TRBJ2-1,CASSLGYPSSYNEQFF,TGCGCCAGCAGCTTGGGGTACCCAAGCTCCTACAATGAGCAGTTCTTC
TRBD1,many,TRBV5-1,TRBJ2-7,CASSTGGAIDEQYF,TGCGCCAGCAGCACAGGGGGCGCAATCGACGAGCAGTACTTC
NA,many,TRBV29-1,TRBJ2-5,CTVVSQETQYF,TGCACCGTAGTGAGTCAAGAGACCCAGTACTTC
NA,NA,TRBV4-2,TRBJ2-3,CASSDRPPLGGGSTDTQYF,TGTGCCAGCAGCGACCGGCCCCCCCTAGGCGGAGGGAGCACAGATACGCAGTATTTT
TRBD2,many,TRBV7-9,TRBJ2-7,CASSLKGGAEYF,TGTGCCAGCAGCTTAAAGGGAGGGGCAGAGTACTTC
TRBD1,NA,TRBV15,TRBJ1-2,CATGQQGAMRAYGYTF,TGTGCCACCGGGCAACAGGGGGCAATGCGGGCCTATGGCTACACCTTC
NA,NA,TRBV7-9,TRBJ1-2,CATRPGASGYTF,TGTGCCACCCGCCCAGGGGCCAGCGGCTACACCTTC